This T cell receptor beta chain appears in the sequencing data of a study of identical twins. Study-level results: Models underpredicted monozygotic twin sharing of out-of-frame TCR alpha.

This clonotype was found a few times. Its antigen is undetermined. The V gene's germline CDR1 is MDHEN and CDR2 SYDVKM. There are 14 residues in the CDR3. V lost 8 bases, J lost 4 bases, and 7 bases stayed unmatched. TCRdb independently ran MiXCR on the 5' RACE reads; one entry per CDR3 protein. This table has under 350,000 distinct CDR3 sequences, 9.5% appearing once. These data were also filed under a second study, of yellow fever vaccine responses in identical twins.

The sample was CD8+ T cells sorted from blood. The chain employs TRBV28 and TRBJ2-7; 11 nucleotides agree with TRBD1. This TCR derives from a woman in her late teens or twenties in good health. The CDR3 DNA sequence: TGTGCCAGCGGTTCCGGGACAGGGGGTTACGAGCAGTACTTC. It yields the protein CASGSGTGGYEQYF.